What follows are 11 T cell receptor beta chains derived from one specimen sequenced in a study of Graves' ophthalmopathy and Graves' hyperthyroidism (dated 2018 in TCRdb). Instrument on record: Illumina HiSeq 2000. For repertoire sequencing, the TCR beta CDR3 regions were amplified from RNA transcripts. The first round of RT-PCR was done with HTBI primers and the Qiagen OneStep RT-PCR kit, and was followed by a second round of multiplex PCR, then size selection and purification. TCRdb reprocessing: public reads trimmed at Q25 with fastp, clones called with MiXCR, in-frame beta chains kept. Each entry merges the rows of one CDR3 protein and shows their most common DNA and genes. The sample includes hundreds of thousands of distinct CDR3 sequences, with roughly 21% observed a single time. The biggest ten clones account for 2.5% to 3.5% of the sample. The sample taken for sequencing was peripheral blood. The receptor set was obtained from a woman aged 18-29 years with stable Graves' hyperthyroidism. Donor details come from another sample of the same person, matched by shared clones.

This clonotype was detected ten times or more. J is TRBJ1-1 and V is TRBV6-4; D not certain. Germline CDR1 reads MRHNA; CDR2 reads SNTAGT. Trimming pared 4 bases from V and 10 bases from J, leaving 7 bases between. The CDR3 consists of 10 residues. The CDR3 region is CASSVLGAFF. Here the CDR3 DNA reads TGTGCCAGCAGTGTGCTGGGAGCTTTCTTT.

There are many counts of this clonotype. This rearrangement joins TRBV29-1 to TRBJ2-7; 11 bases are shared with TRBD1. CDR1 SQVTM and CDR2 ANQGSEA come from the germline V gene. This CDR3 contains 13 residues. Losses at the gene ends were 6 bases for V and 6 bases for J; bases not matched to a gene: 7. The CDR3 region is CSVGQGAQVEQYF. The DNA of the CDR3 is TGCAGCGTCGGACAGGGGGCGCAGGTCGAGCAGTACTTC.

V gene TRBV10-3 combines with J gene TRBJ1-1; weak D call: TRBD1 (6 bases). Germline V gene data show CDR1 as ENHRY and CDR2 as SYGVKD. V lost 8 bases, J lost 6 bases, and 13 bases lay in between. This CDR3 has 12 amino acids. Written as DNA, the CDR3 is TGTGCCATCTCCCGCTCAGGGGCTGAAGCTTTCTTT. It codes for CAISRSGAEAFF.

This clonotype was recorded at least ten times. CDR3 nucleotides: TGTGCCAGCAGTTTACATAGGACCTTGGAGACCCAGTACTTC. It is translated as CASSLHRTLETQYF. The chain combines TRBV12-3 or TRBV12-4 with TRBJ2-5, with no clear D. There are 14 residues in the CDR3. Trimming removed 2 bases from V and 5 bases from J, with 12 bases in between.

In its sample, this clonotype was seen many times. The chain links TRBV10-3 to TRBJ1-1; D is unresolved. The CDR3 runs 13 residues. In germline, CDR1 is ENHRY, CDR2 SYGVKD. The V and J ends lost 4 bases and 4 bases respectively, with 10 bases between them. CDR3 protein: CAISGGGSTEAFF. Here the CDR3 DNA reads TGTGCCATCAGTGGAGGAGGGAGCACTGAAGCTTTCTTT.

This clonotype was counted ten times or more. CDR3 sequence (DNA): TGTGCCAGCAGCGCGACGGGGGGGGGCGTTAGTGGCTACACCTTC. It yields the protein CASSATGGGVSGYTF. V and J are TRBV7-9 and TRBJ1-2, with D possibly TRBD1 on 6 matching bases. CDR3 length: 15 amino acids. CDR1 and CDR2 from the germline V gene are SEHNR and FQNEAQ (reference sequence). The germline V and J ends were trimmed by 5 bases and 7 bases, with 20 bases remaining between them.

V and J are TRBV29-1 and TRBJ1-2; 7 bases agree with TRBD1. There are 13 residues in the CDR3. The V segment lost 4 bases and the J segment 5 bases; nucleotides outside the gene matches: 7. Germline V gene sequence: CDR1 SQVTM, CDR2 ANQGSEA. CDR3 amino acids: CSVVGTEVYGYTF. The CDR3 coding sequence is TGCAGCGTTGTCGGGACAGAGGTTTATGGCTACACCTTC.

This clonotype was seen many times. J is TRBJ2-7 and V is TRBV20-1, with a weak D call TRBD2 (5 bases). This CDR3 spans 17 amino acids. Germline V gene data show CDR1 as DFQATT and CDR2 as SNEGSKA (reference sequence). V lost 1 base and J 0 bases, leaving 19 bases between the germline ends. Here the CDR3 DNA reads TGCAGTGCTAGAGTAGGATTGGGCGGGCCTAGCTCCTACGAGCAGTACTTC. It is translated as CSARVGLGGPSSYEQYF.

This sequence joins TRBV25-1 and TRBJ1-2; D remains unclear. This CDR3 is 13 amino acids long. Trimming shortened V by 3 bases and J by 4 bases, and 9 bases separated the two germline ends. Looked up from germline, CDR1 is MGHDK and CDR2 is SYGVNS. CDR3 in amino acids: CASSESGTYGYTF. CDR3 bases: TGTGCCAGCAGTGAGAGCGGAACCTATGGCTACACCTTC.

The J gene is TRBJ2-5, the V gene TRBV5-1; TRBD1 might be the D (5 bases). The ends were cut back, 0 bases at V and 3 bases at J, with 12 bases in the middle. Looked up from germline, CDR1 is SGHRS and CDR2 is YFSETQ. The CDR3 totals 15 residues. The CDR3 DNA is TGCGCCAGCAGCTTGGCCCCAGGGCAGGAAGAGACCCAGTACTTC. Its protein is CASSLAPGQEETQYF.

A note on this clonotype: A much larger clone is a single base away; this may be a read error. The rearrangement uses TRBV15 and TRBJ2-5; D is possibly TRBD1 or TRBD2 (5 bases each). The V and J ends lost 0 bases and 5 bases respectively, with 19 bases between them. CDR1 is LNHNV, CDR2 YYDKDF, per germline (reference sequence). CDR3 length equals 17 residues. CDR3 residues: CATSRDRSDGADETQYF. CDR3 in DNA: TGTGCCACCAGCAGAGATAGGTCCGACGGGGCAGACGAGACCCAGTACTTC.